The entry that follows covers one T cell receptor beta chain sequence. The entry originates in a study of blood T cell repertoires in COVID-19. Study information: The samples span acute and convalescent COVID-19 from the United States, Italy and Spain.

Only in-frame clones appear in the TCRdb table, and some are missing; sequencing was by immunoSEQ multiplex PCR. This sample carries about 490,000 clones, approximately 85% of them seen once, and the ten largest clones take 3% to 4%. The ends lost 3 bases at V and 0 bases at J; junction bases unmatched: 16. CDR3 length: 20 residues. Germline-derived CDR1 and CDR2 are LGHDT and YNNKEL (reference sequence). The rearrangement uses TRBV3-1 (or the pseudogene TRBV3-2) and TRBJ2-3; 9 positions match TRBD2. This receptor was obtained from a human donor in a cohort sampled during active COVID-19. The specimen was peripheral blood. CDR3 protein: CASSHAIGLALDPSTDTQYF. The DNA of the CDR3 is TGTGCCAGCAGCCACGCTATCGGACTAGCGCTCGATCCTAGCACAGATACGCAGTATTTT.